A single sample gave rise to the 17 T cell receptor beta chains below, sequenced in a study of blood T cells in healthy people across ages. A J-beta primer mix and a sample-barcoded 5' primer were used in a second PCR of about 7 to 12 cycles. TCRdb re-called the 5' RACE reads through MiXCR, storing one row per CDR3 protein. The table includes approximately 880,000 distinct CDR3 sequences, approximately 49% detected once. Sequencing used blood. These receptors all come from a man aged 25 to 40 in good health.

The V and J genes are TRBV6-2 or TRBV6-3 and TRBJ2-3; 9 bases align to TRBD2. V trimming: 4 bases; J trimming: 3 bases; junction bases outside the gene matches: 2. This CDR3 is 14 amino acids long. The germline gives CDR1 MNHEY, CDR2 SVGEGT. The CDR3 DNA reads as TGTGCCAGCAGTTGGACTAGCGAGACAGATACGCAGTATTTT. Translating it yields CASSWTSETDTQYF.

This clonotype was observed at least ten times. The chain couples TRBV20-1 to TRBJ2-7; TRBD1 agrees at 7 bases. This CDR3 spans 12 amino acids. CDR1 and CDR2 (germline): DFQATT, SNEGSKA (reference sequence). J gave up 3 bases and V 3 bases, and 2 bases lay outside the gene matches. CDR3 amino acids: CSASPGGYEQYF. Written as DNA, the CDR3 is TGCAGTGCTAGCCCAGGGGGCTACGAGCAGTACTTC.

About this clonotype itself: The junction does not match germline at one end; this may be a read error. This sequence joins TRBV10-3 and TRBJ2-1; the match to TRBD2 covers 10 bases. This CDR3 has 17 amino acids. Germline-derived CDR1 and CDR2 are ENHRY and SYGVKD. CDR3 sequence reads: CAISDPEAGGSYNEQFF. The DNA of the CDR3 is TGTGCCATCAGTGATCCCGAAGCGGGGGGGTCCTATAATGAGCAGTTCTTC.

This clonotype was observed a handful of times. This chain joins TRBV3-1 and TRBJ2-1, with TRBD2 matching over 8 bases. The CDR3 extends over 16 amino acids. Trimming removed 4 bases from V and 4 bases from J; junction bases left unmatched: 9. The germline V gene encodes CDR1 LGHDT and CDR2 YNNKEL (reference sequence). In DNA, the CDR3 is TGTGCCAGCAGCCCTTCATGGGCGGGGGGATACAATGAGCAGTTCTTC. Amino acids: CASSPSWAGGYNEQFF.

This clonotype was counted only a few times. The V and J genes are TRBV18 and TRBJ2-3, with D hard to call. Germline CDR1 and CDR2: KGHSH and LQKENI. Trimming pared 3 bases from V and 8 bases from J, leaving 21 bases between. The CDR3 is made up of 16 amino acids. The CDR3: CASSPTTSEVVGTQYF. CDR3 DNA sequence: TGTGCCAGCTCACCGACCACAAGCGAGGTCGTGGGTACGCAGTATTTT.

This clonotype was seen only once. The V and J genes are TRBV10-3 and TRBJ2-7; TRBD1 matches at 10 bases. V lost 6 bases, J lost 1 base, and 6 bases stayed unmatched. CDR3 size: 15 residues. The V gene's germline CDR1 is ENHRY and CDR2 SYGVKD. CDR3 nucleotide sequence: TGTGCCATCAGCTACGGACAGGGGGGTTCCTACGAGCAGTACTTC. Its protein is CAISYGQGGSYEQYF.

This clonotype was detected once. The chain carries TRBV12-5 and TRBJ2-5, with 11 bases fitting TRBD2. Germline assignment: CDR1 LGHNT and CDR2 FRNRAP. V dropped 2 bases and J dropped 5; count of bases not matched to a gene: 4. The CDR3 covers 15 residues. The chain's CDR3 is CASGLSTSGEETQYF. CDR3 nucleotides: TGTGCTAGTGGTTTGTCGACTAGCGGGGAGGAGACCCAGTACTTC.

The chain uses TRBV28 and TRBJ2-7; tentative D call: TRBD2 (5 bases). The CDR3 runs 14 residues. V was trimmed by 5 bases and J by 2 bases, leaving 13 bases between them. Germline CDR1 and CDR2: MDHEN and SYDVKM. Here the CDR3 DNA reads TGTGCCAGCAGTCCCCCTTTGAGGGCCTACGAGCAGTACTTC. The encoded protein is CASSPPLRAYEQYF.

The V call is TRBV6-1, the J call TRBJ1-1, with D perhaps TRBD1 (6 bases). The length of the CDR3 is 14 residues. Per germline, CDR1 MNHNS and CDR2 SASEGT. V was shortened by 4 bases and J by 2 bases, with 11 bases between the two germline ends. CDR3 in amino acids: CASSADRDNTEAFF. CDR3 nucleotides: TGTGCCAGCAGTGCGGACAGAGATAACACTGAAGCTTTCTTT.

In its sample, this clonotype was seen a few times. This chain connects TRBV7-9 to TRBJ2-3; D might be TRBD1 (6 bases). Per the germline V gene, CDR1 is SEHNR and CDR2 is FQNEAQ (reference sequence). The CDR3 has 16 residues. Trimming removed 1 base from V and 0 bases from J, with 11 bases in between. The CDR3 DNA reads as TGTGCCAGCAGCTTAGGTTGGACAGATAGCACAGATACGCAGTATTTT. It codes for CASSLGWTDSTDTQYF.

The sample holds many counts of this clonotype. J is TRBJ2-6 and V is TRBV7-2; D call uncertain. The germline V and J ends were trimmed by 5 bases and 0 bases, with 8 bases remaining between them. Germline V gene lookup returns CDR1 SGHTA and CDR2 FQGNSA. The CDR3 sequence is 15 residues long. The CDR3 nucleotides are TGTGCCAGCAGCCCCCACTACTCTGGGGCCAACGTCCTGACTTTC. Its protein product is CASSPHYSGANVLTF. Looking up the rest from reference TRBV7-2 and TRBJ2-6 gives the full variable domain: GAGVSQSPSNKVTEKGKDVELRCDPISGHTALYWYRQSLGQGLEFLIYFQGNSAPDKSGLPSDRFSAERTGGSVSTLTIQRTQQEDSAVYLCASSPHYSGANVLTFGAGSRLTVL.

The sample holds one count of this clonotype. The chain's CDR3 is CASSRFEDEQFF. The CDR3 bases are TGTGCCAGCAGTCGGTTTGAGGATGAGCAGTTCTTC. The chain employs TRBV6-5 and TRBJ2-1; no reliable D call. CDR1 and CDR2 from the germline V gene are MNHEY and SVGAGI. The CDR3 runs to 12 residues. The ends were cut back, 5 bases at V and 8 bases at J, with 10 bases in the middle.

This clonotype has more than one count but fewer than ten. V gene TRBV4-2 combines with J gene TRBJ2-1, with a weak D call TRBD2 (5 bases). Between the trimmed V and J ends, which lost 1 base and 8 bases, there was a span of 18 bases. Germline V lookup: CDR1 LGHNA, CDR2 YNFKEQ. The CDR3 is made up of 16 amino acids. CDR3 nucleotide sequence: TGTGCCAGCAGCCAAGGGAGGACGGTGAGGCTCGATGAGCAGTTCTTC. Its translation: CASSQGRTVRLDEQFF.

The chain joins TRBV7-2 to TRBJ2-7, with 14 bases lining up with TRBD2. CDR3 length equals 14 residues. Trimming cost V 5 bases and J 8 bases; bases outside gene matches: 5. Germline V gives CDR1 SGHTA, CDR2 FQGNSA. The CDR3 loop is CASSLRLAGGKQYF. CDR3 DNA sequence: TGTGCCAGCAGCCTTAGACTAGCGGGGGGGAAGCAGTACTTC.

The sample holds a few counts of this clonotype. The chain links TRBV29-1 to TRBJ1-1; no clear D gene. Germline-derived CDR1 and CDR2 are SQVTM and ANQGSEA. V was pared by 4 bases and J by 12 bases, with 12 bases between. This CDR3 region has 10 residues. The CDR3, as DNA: TGCAGCGTTGGACAAGGCGTTCCTTTCTTT. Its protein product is CSVGQGVPFF.

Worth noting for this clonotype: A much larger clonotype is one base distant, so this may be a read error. CDR3 coding DNA: TGCATTGCTAGAGATGGGCCCGGGGAAAAACTGTTTTTT. Translation gives CIARDGPGEKLFF. This chain links TRBV20-1 with TRBJ1-4; D is ambiguous. There are 13 residues in the CDR3. In germline, CDR1 is DFQATT, CDR2 SNEGSKA (reference sequence).

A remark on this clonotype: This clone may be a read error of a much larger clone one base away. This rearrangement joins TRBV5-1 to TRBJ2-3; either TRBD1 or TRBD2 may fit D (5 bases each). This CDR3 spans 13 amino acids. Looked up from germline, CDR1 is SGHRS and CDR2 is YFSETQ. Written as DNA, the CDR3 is TGCGCCAGCAGCGGGGACGGCACAGGTACGCAGTATTTT. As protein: CASSGDGTGTQYF.